This TCR beta chain is drawn from a study of cytomegalovirus exposure and HLA in healthy donors (dated by TCRdb to about 2017). About the full investigation: In an earlier analysis of several hundred of the donors, approximately 300 Gb of sequence data and some 100 million unique TCR beta sequences from 150 million to 200 million T cells were reported. Approximately 310 gigabases of sequencing data and tens of millions of unique TCR sequences were included in an early release covering roughly 600 HLA-typed donors. Of the roughly 400 genotyped donors, about 84% fell in the genetic ancestry cluster associated with self-reported Caucasian donors. The study was designed to test whether signatures of past pathogen exposure could be identified by cataloging public T cell receptors. The T cell repertoires of about 700 subjects were profiled by immunosequencing and related to cytomegalovirus serostatus. In addition to the first cohort of around 670 subjects, a separate validation cohort of 120 different subjects was used. High-throughput TCR immunosequencing, statistical association of individual TCRs with disease status, and machine learning were combined to predict cytomegalovirus infection status. A later analysis re-examined previously published TCR beta repertoires from about 700 donors and added high-resolution HLA genotyping to investigate patterns of TCR occurrence. Rather than using new phenotypic data, the later analysis identified candidate immune exposures from TCR beta sequences and from how often those sequences occurred across donors. To decide whether each TCR beta V gene segment behaved as functional or pseudogenic, an earlier analysis of some 600 of the donors relied on high-throughput TCR beta sequencing. Alongside the repertoire data, information on donor age, sex, ethnicity and CMV serostatus was compiled. In a later genetic analysis, genome-wide SNP genotypes for about three fifths of the roughly 670 donors were used, and that subset was treated as a discovery cohort. Every repertoire in the discovery cohort had been generated on one and the same sequencing platform. Class I and class II HLA loci were covered by the typing at four-digit resolution. Typing coverage varied by locus: about 620-630 donors for A, B, C, DRB1 and DQB1; roughly 510 for DQA1; 606 for DPA1; more than 450 for DPB1. Roughly 5 DR-DQ haplotypes were handled as single units for association and clustering because linkage in the cohort was strong. On average, 235,054 unique TCR beta nucleotide sequences were sequenced per donor among 398 genotyped donors of the cohort, with 15% to 20% of those sequences being non-productive.

The cohort comprised some 700 healthy bone marrow donors. At the time of sampling, all cohort members were nominally healthy, though unrecorded immune exposures were likely present. The donor tested CMV seronegative and was one of the 352 seronegative cohort members. Every donor gave a peripheral blood sample, and the peripheral blood mononuclear cells from that sample were used for TCR beta sequencing. The Qiagen DNeasy Blood Extraction Kit was used to extract genomic DNA from the blood cell samples. V and J lose 7 bases and 0 bases, and a span of 11 bases separates them. From its cysteine to its phenylalanine, the CDR3 spans 14 amino acids. Only the CDR3 portion is preserved as DNA: 42 bases, with reading frame beginning at the first base. Sequences MNHNS (CDR1) and SASEGT (CDR2) are obtained from the germline V gene. The library relied on the immunoSEQ multiplex PCR assay. The multiplex PCR relied on a mix of 60 forward primers for TCR Vbeta segments and 13 reverse primers for TCR Jbeta segments. Amplification of the CDR3 region of rearranged TCR beta genes was performed with a multiplex PCR assay on genomic DNA. The amplified TCR beta libraries were sequenced on the Illumina HiSeq System as 87-base-pair reads. Regarding the original processing steps: A later analysis counted approximately 84 million unique TCR beta chains across the roughly 700 repertoires, and about 10 million of these chains were shared by at least two donors. A nearest-neighbor algorithm error-corrected the raw reads and collapsed the reads into unique sequences, merging closely related sequences to remove PCR and sequencing errors. Alignment of CDR3 sequences to IMGT reference sequences was used to assign V, D and J gene segments. Each retained sequence needed at least a six-nucleotide match to both a V gene segment and a J gene segment. Rearrangements were classified as productive when the CDR3 lacked stop codons and remained in frame with V and J, and all other rearrangements were classified as non-productive. Following IMGT convention, CDR3 was defined as the stretch from the second conserved V-encoded cysteine up to the conserved J-encoded phenylalanine. The earlier analysis of some 540 of the donors excluded any sequence lacking an unambiguous match to a single V gene segment. An earlier analysis of 587 of the donors called V segments functional above 56.7% productive rearrangements and segregating when the between-donor standard deviation exceeded 5%. A statistical classification framework was built to diagnose cytomegalovirus status from the catalog of TCR beta chain sequences. In a later analysis, TCR nucleotide sequences were compared against IMGT/GENE-DB human TR gene sequences so that V and J genes could be assigned. Using the TCRdist pipeline, a later analysis assigned CDR3 sequences along with most-parsimonious VDJ recombination scenarios. A later analysis defined each TCR beta chain by its CDR3 amino acid sequence plus V-gene family, and excluded reads lacking a unique V-gene family. To address suspected cross-contamination and a sequencing artifact, a later analysis removed a few hundred highly shared, low-generation-probability nucleotide sequences. A later analysis calculated a clonal expansion index for each public chain from normalized within-repertoire ranks of inferred template counts. Generation probabilities in a later analysis came from a VDJ recombination model fitted to out-of-frame rearrangements, and those results were checked against IGoR. In a later analysis, hypergeometric tests were used to score TCR-TCR, TCR-HLA and TCR-CMV co-occurrence, with a repertoire-size bias correction applied to TCR pairs. A later analysis estimated false discovery rates by permuting HLA or CMV assignments 20 times. A later analysis grouped co-occurring TCRs with DBSCAN, adding TCRdist sequence similarity when clustering within HLA-allele-positive subsets. Co-occurrence clustering excluded repertoires with fewer than 30,000 or more than 120,000 public chains, plus five with anomalous nucleotide sharing. TCRdb re-hosts the immuneACCESS table, in-frame sequences only. Its copies lack some clones; in the studies checked, an unresolved V gene accounts for under half of them, and the cause for the rest is not known. D and trimming were read from the DNA, whereas the V and J calls and clone size are those reported in that table. The sample includes 100,000 to 150,000 clones, with about 80% observed a single time. 1% of the sample belongs to the ten largest clones.

With regard to this clone: Its antigen remains undetermined. Per-base quality was not reported, and no clone a single base away is much larger than it.

Beyond this particular receptor, the publication reports: The classifier was reported to diagnose cytomegalovirus status with high specificity and sensitivity in both the original and validation cohorts. Because some donors lacked HLA typing at each locus, the association tests relied only on the typed subset. In a later genetic analysis, a missense DCLRE1C variant was associated with V-gene and J-gene trimming of TCR beta chains, and the association was replicated in an independent cohort. Three of the identified cytomegalovirus-associated TCR beta chains were confirmed in vitro to be specific for cytomegalovirus antigens. Some IMGT-functional V segments, including TRBV6-2 and TRBV6-3, could not be told apart with the 87-base-pair reads, so those segments were excluded. When HLA alleles, especially DR and DQ, strongly co-occurred, TCR associations were difficult to assign to individual alleles. In a later analysis, TCR association rates were found to vary across HLA loci, with the most associated TCRs seen for DRB1 alleles and the fewest for HLA-C alleles. This cohort had only TCR beta chains sequenced, and the lack of alpha or paired-chain data limited which features could be detected. Most CMV-associated TCR beta chains appeared to be HLA-restricted in a later analysis, and the HLA associations seemed to be driven largely by CMV exposure. A total of 150 to 200 TCR beta chains were listed by the study as associated with cytomegalovirus. Correlated functional status among segregating V segments might reflect linkage disequilibrium, but an unknown experimental factor could not be ruled out. Compared with equally common non-associated chains, HLA-associated TCR beta chains in a later analysis were more clonally expanded and had lower generation probabilities. At a false discovery rate of 0.05, a later analysis linked some 18,000 TCR beta sequences to specific HLA alleles. In an earlier analysis of about 600 of the donors, most TCR beta V segments appeared in productive rearrangements about 87% or about 30% of the time, broadly matching IMGT annotations. A cluster of highly shared sequence variants was judged likely to represent a technical artifact of the sequencing pipeline. Immune exposure information for the cohort was limited to CMV serostatus. While some public TCRs were present in many individuals, most TCR sequences turned up only very rarely across donors. A further reported finding was that TCR beta sequences accurately predicted the HLA-A and HLA-B alleles for most subjects in the first cohort. Compared with the roughly 700-donor mean, donors in an Asian-associated ancestry cluster had fewer N-insertions in productive TCRs, according to a later genetic analysis. The authors suggested that the approach could potentially be extended to other disease states and immunological phenotypes. Sequencing depth was assumed to be roughly uniform across donors in the presence/absence analyses, though that assumption may not hold. Because counts were too low, about 18 rarely observed V segments, including chromosome 9 orphons, were left out of the earlier analysis of some 640 of the donors. Several of the top co-occurrence clusters appeared to be linked to parvovirus B19, influenza, CMV and Epstein-Barr virus, according to a later analysis.

Sequencing used PBMCs. Recombination joined TRBV6-1 with TRBJ2-3; a weak D assignment points to TRBD2 (5 bases agree). The TCR originated in a man aged 40-55 years in good health and CMV-seronegative. The CDR3 loop reads CASTLQRSTDTQYF. Read as DNA, the sequence is TGTGCCAGCACCCTACAGCGGAGCACAGATACGCAGTATTTT.